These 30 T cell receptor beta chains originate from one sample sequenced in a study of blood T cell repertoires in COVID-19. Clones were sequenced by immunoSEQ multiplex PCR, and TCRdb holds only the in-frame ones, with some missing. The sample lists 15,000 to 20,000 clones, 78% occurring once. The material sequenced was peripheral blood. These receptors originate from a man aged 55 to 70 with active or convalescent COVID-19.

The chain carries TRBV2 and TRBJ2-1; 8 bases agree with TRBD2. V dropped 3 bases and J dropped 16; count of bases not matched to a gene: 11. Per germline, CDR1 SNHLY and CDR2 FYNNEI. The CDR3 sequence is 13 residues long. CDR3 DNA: TGTGCCAGCAGTGACGATTGGCGGGGGGCCGAATTCTTC. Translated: CASSDDWRGAEFF. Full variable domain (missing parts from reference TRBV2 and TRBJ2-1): EPEVTQTPSHQVTQMGQEVILRCVPISNHLYFYWYRQILGQKVEFLVSFYNNEISEKSEIFDDQFSVERPDGSNFTLKIRSTKLEDSAMYFCASSDDWRGAEFFGPGTRLTVL.

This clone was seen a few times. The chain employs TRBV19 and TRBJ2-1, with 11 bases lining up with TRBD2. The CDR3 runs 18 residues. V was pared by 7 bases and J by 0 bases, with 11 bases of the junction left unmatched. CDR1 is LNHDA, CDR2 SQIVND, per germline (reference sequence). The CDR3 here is CASTSGTSGQGSYNEQFF. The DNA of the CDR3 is TGTGCCAGTACTTCCGGGACTAGCGGACAAGGCTCCTACAATGAGCAGTTCTTC.

CDR3 DNA: TGTGCCAGCAGTTGGGGACAGGGCGAACAGCCCCAGCATTTT. Translating it yields CASSWGQGEQPQHF. The V and J genes are TRBV6-6 and TRBJ1-5; 9 nucleotides align to TRBD1. Germline assignment: CDR1 MNHNY and CDR2 SVGAGI (reference sequence). Trimming removed 4 bases from V and 7 bases from J; junction bases left unmatched: 5. The CDR3 runs to 14 residues.

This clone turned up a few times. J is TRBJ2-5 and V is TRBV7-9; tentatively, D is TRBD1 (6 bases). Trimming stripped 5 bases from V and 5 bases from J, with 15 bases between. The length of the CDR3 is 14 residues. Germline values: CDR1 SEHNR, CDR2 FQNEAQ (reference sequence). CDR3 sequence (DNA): TGTGCCAGCAGCGTACAGGGCTTAGGGGAGACCCAGTACTTC. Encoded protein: CASSVQGLGETQYF. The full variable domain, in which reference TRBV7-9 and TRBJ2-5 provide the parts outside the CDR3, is DTGVSQNPRHKITKRGQNVTFRCDPISEHNRLYWYRQTLGQGPEFLTYFQNEAQLEKSRLLSDRFSAERPKGSFSTLEIQRTEQGDSAMYLCASSVQGLGETQYFGPGTRLLVL.

Written as DNA, the CDR3 is TGCGCCAGCAGCTTGGGGACAGGGGTAAACACCGGGGAGCTGTTTTTT. It encodes CASSLGTGVNTGELFF. This chain joins TRBV5-1 and TRBJ2-2, with 9 bases lining up with TRBD1. Germline-derived CDR1 and CDR2 are SGHRS and YFSETQ. The CDR3 is 16 amino acids. V gave up 0 bases and J gave up 2 bases; unmatched junction bases: 2. Filled out from reference TRBV5-1 and TRBJ2-2, the complete variable domain reads KAGVTQTPRYLIKTRGQQVTLSCSPISGHRSVSWYQQTPGQGLQFLFEYFSETQRNKGNFPGRFSGRQFSNSRSEMNVSTLELGDSALYLCASSLGTGVNTGELFFGEGSRLTVL.

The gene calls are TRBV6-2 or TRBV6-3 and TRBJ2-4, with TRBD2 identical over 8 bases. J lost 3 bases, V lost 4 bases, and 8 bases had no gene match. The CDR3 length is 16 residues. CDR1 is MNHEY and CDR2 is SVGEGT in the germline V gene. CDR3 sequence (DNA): TGTGCCAGCAGTTCCGGGCTACTAGCGGTCAAAAACATTCAGTACTTC. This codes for CASSSGLLAVKNIQYF.

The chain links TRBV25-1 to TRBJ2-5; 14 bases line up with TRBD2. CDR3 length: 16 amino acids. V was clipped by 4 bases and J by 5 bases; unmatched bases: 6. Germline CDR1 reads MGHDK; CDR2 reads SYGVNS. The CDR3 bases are TGTGCCAGCAGTGGATTGACTAGCGGGAGGGGGGAGACCCAGTACTTC. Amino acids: CASSGLTSGRGETQYF.

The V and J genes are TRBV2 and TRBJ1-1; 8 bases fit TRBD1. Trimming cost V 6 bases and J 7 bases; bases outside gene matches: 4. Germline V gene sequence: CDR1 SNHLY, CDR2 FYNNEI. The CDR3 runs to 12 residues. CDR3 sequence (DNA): TGTGCCAGCAGGCGCGGACAGGGTGAAGCTTTCTTT. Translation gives CASRRGQGEAFF.

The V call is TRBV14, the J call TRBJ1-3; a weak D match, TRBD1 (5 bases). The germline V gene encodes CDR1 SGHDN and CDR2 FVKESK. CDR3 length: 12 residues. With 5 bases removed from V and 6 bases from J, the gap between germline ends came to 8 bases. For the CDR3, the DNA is TGTGCCAGCAGCGCGACAGCAAACACCATATATTTT. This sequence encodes CASSATANTIYF.

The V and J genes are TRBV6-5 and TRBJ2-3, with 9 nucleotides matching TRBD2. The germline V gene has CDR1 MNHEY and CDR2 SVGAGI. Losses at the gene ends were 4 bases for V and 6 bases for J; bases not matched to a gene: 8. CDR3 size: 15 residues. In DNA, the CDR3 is TGTGCCAGCAGTTGGGCGGGAGGGCCTGGGGATACGCAGTATTTT. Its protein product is CASSWAGGPGDTQYF.

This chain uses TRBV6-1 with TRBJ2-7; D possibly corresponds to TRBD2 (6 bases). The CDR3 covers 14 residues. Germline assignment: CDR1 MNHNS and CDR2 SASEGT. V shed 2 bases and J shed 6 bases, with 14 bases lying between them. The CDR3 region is CASSENPGASEQYF. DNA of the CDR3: TGTGCCAGCAGTGAAAACCCGGGAGCAAGCGAGCAGTACTTC.

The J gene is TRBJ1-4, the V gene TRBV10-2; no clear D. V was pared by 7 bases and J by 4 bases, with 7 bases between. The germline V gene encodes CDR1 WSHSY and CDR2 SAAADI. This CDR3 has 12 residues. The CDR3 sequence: CASNDGNEKLFF. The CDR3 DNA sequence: TGCGCCAGCAATGACGGTAATGAAAAACTGTTTTTT.

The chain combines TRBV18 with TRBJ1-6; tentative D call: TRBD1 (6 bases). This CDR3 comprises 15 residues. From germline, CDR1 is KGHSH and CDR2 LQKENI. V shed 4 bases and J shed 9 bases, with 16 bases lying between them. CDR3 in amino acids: CASSRTALVGSPLHF. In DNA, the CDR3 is TGTGCCAGCTCACGGACAGCGTTGGTGGGTTCACCCCTCCACTTT.

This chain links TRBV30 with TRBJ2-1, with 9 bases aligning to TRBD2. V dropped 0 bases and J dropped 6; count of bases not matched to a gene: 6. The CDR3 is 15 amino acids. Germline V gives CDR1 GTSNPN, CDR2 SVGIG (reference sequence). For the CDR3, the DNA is TGTGCCTGGAGTGTTAGGCTAGCGGGGCTCAATGAGCAGTTCTTC. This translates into CAWSVRLAGLNEQFF.

The CDR3 bases are TGTGCCTGGAGTCGTCGAGCGGGGAGGGATACGCAGTATTTT. It encodes CAWSRRAGRDTQYF. This rearrangement joins TRBV30 to TRBJ2-3; 7 bases are a match to TRBD2. This CDR3 is 14 amino acids long. J lost 6 bases, V lost 2 bases, and 8 bases had no gene match. Germline V gene data show CDR1 as GTSNPN and CDR2 as SVGIG (reference sequence). Variable domain in full (rest from reference TRBV30 and TRBJ2-3): SQTIHQWPATLVQPVGSPLSLECTVEGTSNPNLYWYRQAAGRGLQLLFYSVGIGQISSEVPQNLSASRPQDRQFILSSKKLLLSDSGFYLCAWSRRAGRDTQYFGPGTRLTVL.

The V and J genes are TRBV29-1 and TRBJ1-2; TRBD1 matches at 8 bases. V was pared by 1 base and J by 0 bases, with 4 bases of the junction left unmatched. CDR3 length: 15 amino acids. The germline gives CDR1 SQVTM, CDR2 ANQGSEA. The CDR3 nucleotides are TGCAGCGTTGAAGGGGGACAGGAGACTAACTATGGCTACACCTTC. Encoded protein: CSVEGGQETNYGYTF.

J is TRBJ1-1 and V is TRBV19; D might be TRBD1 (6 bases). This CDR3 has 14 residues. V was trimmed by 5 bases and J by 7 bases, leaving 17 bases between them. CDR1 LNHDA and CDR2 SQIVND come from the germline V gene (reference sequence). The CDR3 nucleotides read TGTGCCAGTAGTTGGACAGCTTCCATCAGTGAAGCTTTCTTT. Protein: CASSWTASISEAFF.

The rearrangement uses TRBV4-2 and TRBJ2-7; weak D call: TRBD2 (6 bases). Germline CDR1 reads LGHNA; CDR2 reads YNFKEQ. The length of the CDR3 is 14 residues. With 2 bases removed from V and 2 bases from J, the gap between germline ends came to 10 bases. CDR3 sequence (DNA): TGTGCCAGCAGCCAAAACGCGGGAACCTACGAGCAGTACTTC. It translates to CASSQNAGTYEQYF.

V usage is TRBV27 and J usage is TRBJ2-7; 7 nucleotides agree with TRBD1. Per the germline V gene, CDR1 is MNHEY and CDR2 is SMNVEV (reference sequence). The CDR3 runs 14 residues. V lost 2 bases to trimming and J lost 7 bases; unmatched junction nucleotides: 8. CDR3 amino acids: CASSLGQGVGEQYF. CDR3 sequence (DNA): TGTGCCAGCAGTTTAGGGCAGGGGGTAGGGGAGCAGTACTTC.

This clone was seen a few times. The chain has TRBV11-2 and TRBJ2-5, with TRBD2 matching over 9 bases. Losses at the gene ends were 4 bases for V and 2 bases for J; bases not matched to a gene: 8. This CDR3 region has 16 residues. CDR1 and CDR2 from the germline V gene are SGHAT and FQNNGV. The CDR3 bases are TGTGCCAGCAGCTCCTCCTTGGCGGGAGGGCAAGAGACCCAGTACTTC. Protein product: CASSSSLAGGQETQYF. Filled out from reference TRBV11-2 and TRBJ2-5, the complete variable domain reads EAGVAQSPRYKIIEKRQSVAFWCNPISGHATLYWYQQILGQGPKLLIQFQNNGVVDDSQLPKDRFSAERLKGVDSTLKIQPAKLEDSAVYLCASSSSLAGGQETQYFGPGTRLLVL.

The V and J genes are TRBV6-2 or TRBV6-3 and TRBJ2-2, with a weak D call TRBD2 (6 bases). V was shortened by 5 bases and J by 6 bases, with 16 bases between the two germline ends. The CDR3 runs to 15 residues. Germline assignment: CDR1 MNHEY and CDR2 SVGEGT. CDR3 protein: CASSPGLIMAGELFF. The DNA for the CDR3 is TGTGCCAGCAGTCCGGGACTCATTATGGCCGGGGAGCTGTTTTTT.

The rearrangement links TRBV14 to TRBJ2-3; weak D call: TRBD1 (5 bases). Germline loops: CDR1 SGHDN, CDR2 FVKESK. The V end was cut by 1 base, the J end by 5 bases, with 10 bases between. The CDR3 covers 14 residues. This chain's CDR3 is CASSQGPQGDTQYF. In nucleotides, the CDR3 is TGTGCCAGCAGCCAAGGTCCCCAGGGAGATACGCAGTATTTT.

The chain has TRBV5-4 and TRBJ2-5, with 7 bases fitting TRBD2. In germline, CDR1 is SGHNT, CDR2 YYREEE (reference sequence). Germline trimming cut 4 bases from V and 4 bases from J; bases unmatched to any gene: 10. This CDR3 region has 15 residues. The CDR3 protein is CASSPSAGVGETQYF. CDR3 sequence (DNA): TGTGCCAGCAGCCCATCGGCGGGAGTGGGAGAGACCCAGTACTTC.

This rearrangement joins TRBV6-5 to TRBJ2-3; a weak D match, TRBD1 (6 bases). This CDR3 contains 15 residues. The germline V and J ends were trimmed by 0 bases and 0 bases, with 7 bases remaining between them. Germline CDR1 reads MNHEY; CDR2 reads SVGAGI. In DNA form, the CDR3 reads TGTGCCAGCAGTTACTCTGGACAGAGCACAGATACGCAGTATTTT. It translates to CASSYSGQSTDTQYF.

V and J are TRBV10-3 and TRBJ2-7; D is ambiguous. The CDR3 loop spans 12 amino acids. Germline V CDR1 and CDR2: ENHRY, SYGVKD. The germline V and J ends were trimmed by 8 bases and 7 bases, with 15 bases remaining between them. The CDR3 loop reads CAIGRIYDEQYF. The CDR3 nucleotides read TGTGCCATCGGCAGGATCTACGATGAGCAGTACTTC.

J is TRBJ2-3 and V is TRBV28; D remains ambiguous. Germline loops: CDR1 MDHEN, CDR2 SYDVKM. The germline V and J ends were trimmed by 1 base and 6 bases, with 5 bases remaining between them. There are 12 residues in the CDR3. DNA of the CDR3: TGTGCCAGCAGTTTATTAGTGGATACGCAGTATTTT. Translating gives CASSLLVDTQYF. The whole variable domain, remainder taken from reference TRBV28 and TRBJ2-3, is DVKVTQSSRYLVKRTGEKVFLECVQDMDHENMFWYRQDPGLGLRLIYFSYDVKMKEKGDIPEGYSVSREKKERFSLILESASTNQTSMYLCASSLLVDTQYFGPGTRLTVL.

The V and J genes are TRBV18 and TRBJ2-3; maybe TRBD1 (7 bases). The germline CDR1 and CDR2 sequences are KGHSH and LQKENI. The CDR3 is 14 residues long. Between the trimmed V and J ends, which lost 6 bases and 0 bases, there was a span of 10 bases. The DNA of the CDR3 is TGTGCCAGCTCCCAGGGGGGAAGCACAGATACGCAGTATTTT. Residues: CASSQGGSTDTQYF.

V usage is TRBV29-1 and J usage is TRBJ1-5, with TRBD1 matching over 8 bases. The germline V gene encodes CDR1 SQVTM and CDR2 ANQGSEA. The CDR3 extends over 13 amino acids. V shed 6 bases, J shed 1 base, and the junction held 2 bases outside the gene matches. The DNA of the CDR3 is TGCAGCGTAAGGACAGGGAGCAATCAGCCCCAGCATTTT. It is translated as CSVRTGSNQPQHF.

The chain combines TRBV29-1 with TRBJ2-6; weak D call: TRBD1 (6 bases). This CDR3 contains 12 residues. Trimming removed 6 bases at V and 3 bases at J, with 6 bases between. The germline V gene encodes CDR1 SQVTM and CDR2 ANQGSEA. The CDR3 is CSVTGGANVLTF. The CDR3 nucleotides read TGCAGCGTGACAGGTGGGGCCAACGTCCTGACTTTC. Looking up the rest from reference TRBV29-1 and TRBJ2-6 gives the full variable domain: SAVISQKPSRDICQRGTSLTIQCQVDSQVTMMFWYRQQPGQSLTLIATANQGSEATYESGFVIDKFPISRPNLTFSTLTVSNMSPEDSSIYLCSVTGGANVLTFGAGSRLTVL.

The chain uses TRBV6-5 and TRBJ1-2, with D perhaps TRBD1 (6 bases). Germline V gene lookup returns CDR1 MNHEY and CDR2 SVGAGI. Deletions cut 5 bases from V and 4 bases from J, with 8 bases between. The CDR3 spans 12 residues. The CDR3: CASSQGTYGYTF. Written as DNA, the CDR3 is TGTGCCAGCAGTCAGGGGACCTATGGCTACACCTTC.